This T cell receptor (beta chain) is from a study of vaccination and CD4 T cells after COVID-19. Turning to the study itself: Fewer than ten convalescent cases were mild and one was severe, and all had been SARS-CoV-2 positive by nasal swab PCR. Taking of post-vaccine samples occurred a median approximately 72 days after dose two (range 14 to 241).

Each CDR3 protein gets one entry after TCRdb re-called the PCR reads with MiXCR. The repertoire holds about 19,000 distinct CDR3 sequences, around 68% seen once, with 1% in the top ten. The length of the CDR3 is 18 residues. The V and J ends lost 1 base and 6 bases, in that order; junction bases with no gene match: 18. The germline CDR1 and CDR2 sequences are DFQATT and SNEGSKA (reference sequence). Positive PCR dates covered March to December 2020, before US Alpha, Beta and Delta variants. This clonotype was observed a few times. The sample consisted of CD4+ T cells from blood, taken before SARS-CoV-2 vaccination. The chain is built from TRBV20-1 and TRBJ2-7; 10 bases fit TRBD2. The sequence was collected from a human donor who had recovered from COVID-19. CDR3 bases: TGCAGTGCTAGAGGACAGGGAGGGCTAGCGGGAGACCTGGGCGAGCAGTACTTC. Its translation: CSARGQGGLAGDLGEQYF.